These T cell receptor beta chains were read from a single sample in a study of blood T cell repertoires in COVID-19. Clones were sequenced by immunoSEQ multiplex PCR, and TCRdb holds only the in-frame ones, with some missing. Of 150,000 or so clones in the sample, 75% to 90% were seen once. Sequenced sample: PBMCs or T cells enriched from blood (not recorded which). The receptor set was obtained from a woman aged 60-75 years who had recovered from COVID-19. Each CDR3 is given with its conserved first and last residue. The D gene is left open where the match is weak. Not every row has a clone size; where given, it reads once, few, many or a size class.

v_call	clone_size	j_call	d_call	cdr3_aa	cdr3_nt
TRBV24-1	NA	TRBJ1-2	TRBD1	CATAGTGYFSDYGYTF	TGTGCCACCGCCGGGACAGGGTATTTCTCTGACTATGGCTACACCTTC
TRBV19	NA	TRBJ1-2	NA	CASSIRSNYGYTF	TGTGCCAGTAGTATCAGATCTAACTATGGCTACACCTTC
TRBV11-1	NA	TRBJ1-1	NA	CASSQGPDTEAFF	TGTGCCAGCAGCCAGGGCCCGGACACTGAAGCTTTCTTT
TRBV6-5	NA	TRBJ2-7	NA	CASSYWGSSYEQYF	TGTGCCAGCAGTTACTGGGGCAGCTCCTACGAGCAGTACTTC
TRBV4-1	NA	TRBJ2-5	TRBD1	CASSQLNFLGQGETQYF	TGCGCCAGCAGCCAACTAAATTTCTTGGGACAGGGAGAGACCCAGTACTTC
TRBV7-9	NA	TRBJ1-2	NA	CASSLGARGHGYTF	TGTGCCAGCAGCTTAGGGGCCAGGGGTCATGGCTACACCTTC
TRBV3-1/TRBV3-2	NA	TRBJ2-1	NA	CASSQVRGANNEQFF	TGTGCCAGCAGCCAAGTCCGGGGGGCGAACAATGAGCAGTTCTTC
TRBV18	NA	TRBJ2-1	TRBD1	CASSPLQGDNEQFF	TGTGCCAGCTCACCATTACAGGGGGACAATGAGCAGTTCTTC
TRBV7-9	NA	TRBJ1-2	TRBD1	CASSRPSTGIGYTF	TGTGCCAGCAGCCGACCGTCGACAGGGATTGGCTACACCTTC
TRBV5-1	NA	TRBJ1-1	NA	CASRTGGDDTEAFF	TGCGCCAGCAGAACCGGGGGGGATGACACTGAAGCTTTCTTT
TRBV30	once	TRBJ1-2	NA	CAWSVQGEVRYGYTF	TGTGCCTGGAGTGTACAAGGGGAGGTACGCTATGGCTACACCTTC
TRBV19	NA	TRBJ2-7	TRBD1	CASSMGQGPYEQYF	TGTGCCAGTAGTATGGGACAGGGTCCCTACGAGCAGTACTTC
TRBV30	many	TRBJ1-2	TRBD1	CAWGRDSPNYGYTF	TGTGCCTGGGGCCGGGACAGTCCTAACTATGGCTACACCTTC
TRBV2	NA	TRBJ2-5	NA	CASSERGYGETQYF	TGTGCCAGCAGTGAACGGGGTTATGGGGAGACCCAGTACTTC
TRBV7-8	NA	TRBJ2-1	NA	CASSLLRGVGADNEQFF	TGTGCCAGCAGCTTATTAAGGGGAGTGGGGGCCGACAATGAGCAGTTCTTC
TRBV18	NA	TRBJ1-3	TRBD1	CASSPLRQGTSGNTIYF	TGTGCCAGCTCACCACTTAGACAGGGGACCTCTGGAAACACCATATATTTT
TRBV2	few	TRBJ2-2	TRBD2	CASRSSGWILPDTGELFF	TGTGCCAGCAGGAGTAGCGGGTGGATTTTGCCGGACACCGGGGAGCTGTTTTTT
TRBV6-2/TRBV6-3	once	TRBJ1-6	NA	CASSRGHNSPLHF	TGTGCCAGCAGTCGCGGGCATAATTCACCCCTCCACTTT
TRBV4-1	NA	TRBJ1-1	NA	CASSPRGDELNTEAFF	TGCGCCAGCAGCCCCAGGGGAGATGAACTGAACACTGAAGCTTTCTTT
TRBV3-1/TRBV3-2	NA	TRBJ1-1	TRBD1	CASRRRGTGEAFF	TGTGCCAGCAGAAGGAGGGGGACAGGGGAAGCTTTCTTT
TRBV7-2	NA	TRBJ2-5	NA	CASSLAERGIQETQYF	TGTGCCAGCAGCTTAGCTGAGAGGGGGATTCAAGAGACCCAGTACTTC
TRBV6-5	NA	TRBJ1-2	NA	CASRTEGRSYGYTF	TGTGCCAGCAGGACGGAGGGGAGGTCCTATGGCTACACCTTC
TRBV5-1	once	TRBJ1-6	NA	CASSHEGQGSPLHF	TGCGCCAGCAGCCATGAGGGTCAAGGTTCACCCCTCCACTTT
TRBV3-1/TRBV3-2	NA	TRBJ1-5	NA	CASSRERPRKNSNQPQHF	TGTGCCAGCAGCCGGGAGAGGCCTAGAAAGAATAGCAATCAGCCCCAGCATTTT